These 10 T cell receptor beta chains were sequenced from one sample in a study of cytomegalovirus exposure and HLA in healthy donors. With 60 Vbeta and 13 Jbeta primers, the PCR was carried out. Some clones are missing from TCRdb's copy, which holds only in-frame ones; the method was immunoSEQ multiplex PCR. The sample consists of 200,000 or so clones, roughly 90% of them appearing once. The sequenced material came from PBMCs. The receptor set was obtained from a girl less than two years old in good health and CMV-seronegative.

The J gene is TRBJ2-3, the V gene TRBV9; 10 positions agree with TRBD2. Trimming removed 0 bases from V and 2 bases from J; junction bases left unmatched: 3. Germline loops: CDR1 SGDLS, CDR2 YYNGEE. The length of the CDR3 is 16 residues. The CDR3 loop reads CASSVDTSGVTDTQYF. Written as DNA, the CDR3 is TGTGCCAGCAGCGTAGACACTAGCGGGGTCACAGATACGCAGTATTTT.

This chain links TRBV19 with TRBJ1-5; D perhaps matches TRBD1 (6 bases). V gave up 3 bases and J gave up 4 bases, with 19 bases separating them. CDR1 is LNHDA and CDR2 is SQIVND in the germline V gene (reference sequence). The CDR3 totals 17 residues. CDR3 sequence: CASSMGGATLNNQPQHF. For the CDR3, the DNA is TGTGCCAGTAGTATGGGGGGGGCTACCCTAAATAATCAGCCCCAGCATTTT.

V gene TRBV6-1 combines with J gene TRBJ2-5, with D possibly matching TRBD2 (6 bases). CDR3 size: 14 residues. V was clipped by 6 bases and J by 0 bases, with 11 bases between them. Germline CDR1 is MNHNS and CDR2 is SASEGT. CDR3 loop: CASRSRGNQETQYF. The CDR3, as DNA: TGTGCCAGCAGGTCCCGGGGGAACCAAGAGACCCAGTACTTC.

CDR3: CASSLAPSGSYEQYF. CDR3 sequence (DNA): TGTGCCAGCAGCTTGGCCCCTAGCGGGAGCTACGAGCAGTACTTC. This chain uses TRBV5-5 with TRBJ2-7; the match to TRBD2 covers 10 bases. The junction had 3 bases not matched to a gene; V was cut back by 0 bases and J by 3 bases. The germline CDR1 and CDR2 sequences are SGHKS and YYEKEE (reference sequence). The CDR3 is 15 residues long.

The V gene is TRBV6-5, the J gene TRBJ2-4; 7 nucleotides agree with TRBD1. The CDR3 runs to 13 residues. Unmatched junction bases numbered 2, after V lost 2 bases and J lost 7 bases. Germline-derived CDR1 and CDR2 are MNHEY and SVGAGI. DNA for the CDR3: TGTGCCAGCAGTTACGGCAGGGGGAACATTCAGTACTTC. This encodes CASSYGRGNIQYF.

The CDR3 reads CAWVGTGNPYEQYF. The CDR3 DNA is TGTGCCTGGGTCGGGACAGGGAATCCCTACGAGCAGTACTTC. The chain couples TRBV30 to TRBJ2-7; TRBD1 matches at 9 bases. V lost 5 bases and J lost 2; bases outside the gene matches: 7. The CDR3 is made up of 14 amino acids. Germline loops: CDR1 GTSNPN, CDR2 SVGIG (reference sequence).

This chain uses TRBV9 with TRBJ2-7, with D maybe TRBD2 (5 bases). From germline, CDR1 is SGDLS and CDR2 YYNGEE. Trimming removed 0 bases at V and 5 bases at J, with 9 bases between. There are 13 residues in the CDR3. Written as DNA, the CDR3 is TGTGCCAGCAGCGTAGCACTAGGGCACGAGCAGTACTTC. Its translation: CASSVALGHEQYF.

The chain joins TRBV7-9 to TRBJ1-1, with D possibly matching TRBD1 (5 bases). The V end was cut by 1 base, the J end by 5 bases, with 14 bases between. The CDR3 covers 15 residues. The germline CDR1 and CDR2 sequences are SEHNR and FQNEAQ (reference sequence). CDR3 region: CASSLERRVNTEAFF. DNA for the CDR3: TGTGCCAGCAGCTTAGAACGCAGGGTAAATACTGAAGCTTTCTTT.

This clone was counted a single time. V is TRBV18 and J is TRBJ1-5; D is unclear. The germline V gene encodes CDR1 KGHSH and CDR2 LQKENI. The CDR3 consists of 12 residues. V was pared by 7 bases and J by 6 bases, with 10 bases between. The CDR3 reads CASLKPGQPQHF. The CDR3 DNA sequence: TGTGCCAGCTTAAAGCCCGGTCAGCCCCAGCATTTT.

This chain connects TRBV27 to TRBJ2-7, with 9 bases matching TRBD1. Germline assignment: CDR1 MNHEY and CDR2 SMNVEV (reference sequence). The V segment lost 5 bases and the J segment 7 bases; nucleotides outside the gene matches: 9. This CDR3 is 14 amino acids long. This CDR3 reads CASSLGTGIGEQYF. The DNA for the CDR3 is TGTGCCAGCAGTCTAGGGACAGGGATAGGGGAGCAGTACTTC.